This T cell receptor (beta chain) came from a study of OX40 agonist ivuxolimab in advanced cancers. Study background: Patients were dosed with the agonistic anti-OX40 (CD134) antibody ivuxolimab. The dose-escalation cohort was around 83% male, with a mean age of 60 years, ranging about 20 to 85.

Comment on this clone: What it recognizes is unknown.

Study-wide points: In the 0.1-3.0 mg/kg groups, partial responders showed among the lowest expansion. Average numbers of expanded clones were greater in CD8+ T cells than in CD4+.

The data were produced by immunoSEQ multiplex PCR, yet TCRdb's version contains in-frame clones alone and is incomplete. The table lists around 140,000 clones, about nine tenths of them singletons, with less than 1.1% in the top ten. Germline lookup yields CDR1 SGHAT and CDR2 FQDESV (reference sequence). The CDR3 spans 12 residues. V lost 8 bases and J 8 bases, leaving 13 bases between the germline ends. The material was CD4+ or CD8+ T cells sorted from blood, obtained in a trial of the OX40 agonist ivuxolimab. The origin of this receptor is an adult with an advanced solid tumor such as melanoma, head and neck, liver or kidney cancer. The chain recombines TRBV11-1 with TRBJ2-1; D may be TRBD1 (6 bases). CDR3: CASGNRVYEQFF. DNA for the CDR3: TGTGCCAGCGGAAACAGGGTCTATGAGCAGTTCTTC.